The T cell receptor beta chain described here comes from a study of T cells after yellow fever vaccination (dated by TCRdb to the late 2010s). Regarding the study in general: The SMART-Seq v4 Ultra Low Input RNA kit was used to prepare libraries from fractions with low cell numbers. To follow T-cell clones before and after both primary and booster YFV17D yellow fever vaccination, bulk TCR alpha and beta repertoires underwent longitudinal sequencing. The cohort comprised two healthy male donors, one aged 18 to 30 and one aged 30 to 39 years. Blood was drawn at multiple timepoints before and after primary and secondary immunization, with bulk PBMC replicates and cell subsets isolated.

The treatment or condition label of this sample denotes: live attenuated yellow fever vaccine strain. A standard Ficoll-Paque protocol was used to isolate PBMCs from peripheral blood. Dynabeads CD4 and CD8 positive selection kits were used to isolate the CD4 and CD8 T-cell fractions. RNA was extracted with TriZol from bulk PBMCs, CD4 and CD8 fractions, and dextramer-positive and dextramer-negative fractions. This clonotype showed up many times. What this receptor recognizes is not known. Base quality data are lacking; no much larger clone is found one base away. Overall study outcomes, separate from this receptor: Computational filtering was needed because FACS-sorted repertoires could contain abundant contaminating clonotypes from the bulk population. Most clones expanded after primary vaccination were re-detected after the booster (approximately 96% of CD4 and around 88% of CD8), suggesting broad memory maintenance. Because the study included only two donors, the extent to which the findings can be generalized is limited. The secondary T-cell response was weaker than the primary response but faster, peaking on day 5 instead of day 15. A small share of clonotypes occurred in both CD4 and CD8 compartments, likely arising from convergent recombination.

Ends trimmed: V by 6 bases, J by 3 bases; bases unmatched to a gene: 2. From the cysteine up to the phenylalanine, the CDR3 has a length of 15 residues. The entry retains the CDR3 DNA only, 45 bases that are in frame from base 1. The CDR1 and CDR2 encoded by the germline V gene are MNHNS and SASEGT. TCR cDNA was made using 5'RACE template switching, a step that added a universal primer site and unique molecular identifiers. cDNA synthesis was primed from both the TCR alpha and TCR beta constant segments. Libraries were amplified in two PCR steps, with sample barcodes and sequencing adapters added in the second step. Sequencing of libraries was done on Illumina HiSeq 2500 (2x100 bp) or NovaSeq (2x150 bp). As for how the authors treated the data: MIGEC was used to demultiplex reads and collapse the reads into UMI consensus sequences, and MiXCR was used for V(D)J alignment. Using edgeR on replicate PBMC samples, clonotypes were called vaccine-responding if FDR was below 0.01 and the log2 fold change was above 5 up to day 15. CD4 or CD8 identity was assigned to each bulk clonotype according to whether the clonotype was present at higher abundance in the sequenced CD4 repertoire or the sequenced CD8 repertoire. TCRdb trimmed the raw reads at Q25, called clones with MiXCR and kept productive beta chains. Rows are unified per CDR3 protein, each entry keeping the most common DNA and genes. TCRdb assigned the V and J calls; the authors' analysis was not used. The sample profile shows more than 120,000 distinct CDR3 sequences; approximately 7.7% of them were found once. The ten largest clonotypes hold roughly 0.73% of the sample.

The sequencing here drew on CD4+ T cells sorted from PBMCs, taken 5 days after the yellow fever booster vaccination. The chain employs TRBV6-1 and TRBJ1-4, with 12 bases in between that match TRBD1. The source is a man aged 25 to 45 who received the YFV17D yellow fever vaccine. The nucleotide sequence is TGTGCCAGCAGGGGACAGGGGGCGGCTAATGAAAAACTGTTTTTT. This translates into CASRGQGAANEKLFF.